Listed below are T cell receptor beta chains from one sample, sequenced in a study of neurological immune-mediated disorders. TCRdb processed the 5' RACE reads anew with MiXCR; each CDR3 protein has one entry. Among about 36,000 distinct CDR3 sequences listed, approximately 10% were seen once. Sequences were obtained from PBMCs. These receptors were collected from a woman in her twenties or thirties with HTLV-1-associated myelopathy (HAM/TSP). CDR3s include the opening cysteine and the closing phenylalanine or tryptophan. The D gene is left open where the match is weak. Only part of the rows carry a size: once, few, many, or a class if the clone is expanded.

len	v_gene	abundance	j_gene	d_gene	CDR3aa	CDR3nt
15	TRBV20-1	many	TRBJ1-3	TRBD1	CSARPGTGTGNTIYF	TGCAGTGCTAGACCCGGGACAGGCACCGGAAACACCATATATTTT
13	TRBV20-1	few	TRBJ1-4	.	CSASGATNEKLFF	TGCAGTGCTTCAGGGGCAACTAATGAAAAACTGTTTTTT
13	TRBV10-3	many	TRBJ1-4	.	CAANPGLGEKLFF	TGTGCCGCAAATCCGGGACTTGGAGAAAAACTGTTTTTT
16	TRBV29-1	many	TRBJ2-3	TRBD1	CSVVVTGTGRTDTQYF	TGCAGCGTTGTCGTTACCGGGACAGGGAGGACAGATACGCAGTATTTT
15	TRBV5-1	many	TRBJ1-1	TRBD1	CASSLRGQDNTEAFF	TGCGCCAGCAGCTTGCGGGGACAGGACAACACTGAAGCTTTCTTT
16	TRBV15	many	TRBJ2-1	TRBD1	CATGDRGIGGKNEQFF	TGTGCCACCGGGGACAGGGGGATAGGAGGGAAGAATGAGCAGTTCTTC
15	TRBV24-1	.	TRBJ1-3	.	CATSDIGDSGNTIYF	TGTGCCACCAGTGATATCGGGGACTCTGGAAACACCATATATTTT
17	TRBV2	many	TRBJ2-7	.	CASSENLRTSRGYEQYF	TGTGCCAGCAGTGAAAATCTAAGGACCTCCCGGGGCTACGAGCAGTACTTC
16	TRBV20-1	many	TRBJ2-7	TRBD2	CSAHPGLAGAVYEQYF	TGCAGTGCTCATCCGGGACTAGCGGGGGCCGTTTACGAGCAGTACTTC
12	TRBV20-1	many	TRBJ2-2	.	CSAGGDTGELFF	TGCAGTGCTGGCGGGGACACCGGGGAGCTGTTTTTT
14	TRBV18	many	TRBJ2-2	.	CASSGVTNTGELFF	TGTGCCAGCTCAGGGGTTACGAACACCGGGGAGCTGTTTTTT
18	TRBV9	many	TRBJ2-6	.	CASSVNQGASSGANVLTF	TGTGCCAGCAGCGTAAACCAAGGGGCGAGCTCTGGGGCCAACGTCCTGACTTTC
15	TRBV6-6	many	TRBJ1-1	TRBD1	CASNNKGQGANEAFF	TGTGCCAGCAACAACAAAGGACAGGGGGCGAATGAAGCTTTCTTT
15	TRBV19	many	TRBJ1-6	TRBD1	CASSTGDSGGFMYHF	TGTGCCAGTTCCACGGGGGACAGCGGAGGGTTTATGTATCACTTT
11	TRBV7-2	many	TRBJ2-1	.	CASSPNWGQFF	TGTGCCAGCAGCCCTAACTGGGGGCAGTTCTTC
11	TRBV20-1	once	TRBJ2-7	.	CSARDSYEQCF	TGCAGTGCTCGGGACTCCTACGAGCAGTGCTTC
13	TRBV10-1	medium-sized	TRBJ2-7	TRBD1	CASSRGQGYEQYF	TGCGCCAGCAGTCGGGGACAGGGGTACGAGCAGTACTTC
17	TRBV5-1	many	TRBJ2-3	TRBD2	CASSLEFLAGGPDTQYF	TGCGCCAGCAGCTTGGAGTTCCTAGCGGGGGGGCCCGATACGCAGTATTTT
15	TRBV5-1	many	TRBJ2-1	.	CASSFLGGHNNEQFF	TGCGCCAGCAGCTTTCTGGGGGGGCATAACAATGAGCAGTTCTTC
13	TRBV7-8	many	TRBJ1-2	.	CASSLAWQLGYTF	TGTGCCAGCAGCTTAGCATGGCAGCTGGGCTACACCTTC
12	TRBV20-1	many	TRBJ2-1	TRBD1	CSAGTGSNEQFF	TGCAGTGCTGGGACAGGGAGTAATGAGCAGTTCTTC
12	TRBV20-1	many	TRBJ2-1	TRBD2	CSAPGLASVQFF	TGCAGTGCCCCGGGACTAGCATCTGTGCAGTTCTTC
15	TRBV20-1	many	TRBJ2-3	.	CSASSAAPHTDTQYF	TGCAGTGCTAGTTCCGCAGCCCCCCACACAGATACGCAGTATTTT
14	TRBV20-1	many	TRBJ2-7	TRBD2	CSARTPTSAYEQYF	TGCAGTGCTAGAACTCCGACTAGCGCCTACGAGCAGTACTTC
13	TRBV20-1	many	TRBJ2-5	TRBD1	CSGNRGTRETQYF	TGCAGTGGCAACAGGGGGACCCGAGAGACCCAGTACTTC
12	TRBV29-1	many	TRBJ1-1	.	CSVRNGGGEAFF	TGCAGCGTTAGAAACGGCGGGGGAGAAGCTTTCTTT
15	TRBV5-1	.	TRBJ2-7	.	CASSLVLGGYYEQYF	TGCGCCAGCAGCTTGGTGTTAGGCGGATACTACGAGCAGTACTTC
14	TRBV20-1	large	TRBJ2-5	TRBD1	CSARDRGMAETQYF	TGCAGTGCTAGAGACAGGGGGATGGCAGAGACCCAGTACTTC
13	TRBV20-1	many	TRBJ1-5	.	CSAGGLNNQPQHF	TGCAGTGCTGGCGGACTTAACAATCAGCCCCAGCATTTT
16	TRBV12-3/TRBV12-4	many	TRBJ2-2	TRBD2	CASSRTSGGAPGELFF	TGTGCCAGCAGTCGGACTAGCGGGGGGGCCCCCGGGGAGCTGTTTTTT
13	TRBV7-6	many	TRBJ2-7	.	CASSLGRADEQYF	TGTGCCAGCAGCTTAGGGAGGGCGGACGAGCAGTACTTC
13	TRBV20-1	many	TRBJ2-3	.	CSARLGSTDTQYF	TGCAGTGCTAGACTAGGAAGCACAGATACGCAGTATTTT
15	TRBV27	many	TRBJ1-1	.	CASSLEGGVGAEAFF	TGTGCCAGCAGTTTAGAGGGGGGAGTGGGCGCTGAAGCTTTCTTT
14	TRBV20-1	many	TRBJ1-2	TRBD1	CSATPGTANYGYTF	TGCAGTGCTACCCCGGGGACAGCTAACTATGGCTACACCTTC
15	TRBV7-2	many	TRBJ2-7	TRBD2	CASSLGSGGAYEQYF	TGTGCCAGCAGCTTAGGTAGCGGGGGGGCCTACGAGCAGTACTTC
13	TRBV5-1	many	TRBJ1-1	TRBD1	CASSGQAETEAFF	TGCGCCAGCAGCGGACAGGCAGAGACTGAAGCTTTCTTT
14	TRBV10-3	many	TRBJ2-1	.	CATGTDSSYNEQFF	TGTGCCACCGGGACCGATAGCTCCTACAATGAGCAGTTCTTC
17	TRBV20-1	many	TRBJ1-2	.	CSALALLFKSPSYGYTF	TGCAGTGCCCTAGCGTTATTATTTAAGTCCCCGAGCTATGGCTACACCTTC
16	TRBV5-1	.	TRBJ2-5	.	CASAFGSTGTQETQYF	TGCGCCAGCGCGTTCGGGAGCACAGGGACCCAAGAGACCCAGTACTTC
14	TRBV7-2	many	TRBJ2-7	.	CASSLAGASREQYF	TGTGCCAGCAGCTTGGCGGGGGCATCCCGCGAGCAGTACTTC
15	TRBV20-1	many	TRBJ2-7	.	CSASMHRAYPYEQYF	TGCAGTGCTAGCATGCACAGGGCCTATCCCTACGAGCAGTACTTC
22	TRBV4-1	.	TRBJ2-2	.	CASSQKEIQDRGPARYTGELFF	TGCGCCAGCAGCCAAAAAGAGATCCAGGACAGAGGGCCCGCACGGTACACCGGGGAGCTGTTTTTT
14	TRBV25-1	many	TRBJ1-3	TRBD1	CASSPDRGGNTIYF	TGTGCCAGCAGTCCCGACAGGGGAGGAAACACCATATATTTT
15	TRBV10-3	many	TRBJ2-3	TRBD1	CAISGGTGTTDTQYF	TGTGCCATCAGTGGGGGGACAGGGACCACAGATACGCAGTATTTT